This T cell receptor beta chain originates from a study of blood T cell repertoires in COVID-19. CDR3 length equals 15 residues. Germline CDR1 is LNHDA and CDR2 is SQIVND (reference sequence). Trimming cost V 5 bases and J 0 bases, with 11 bases left between them. Sequencing used immunoSEQ multiplex PCR; TCRdb keeps in-frame clones, though not all of them. Among roughly 410,000 clones listed, about 89% were seen once. Material: peripheral blood. The gene calls are TRBV19 and TRBJ1-3; D not certain. This receptor was identified in a woman aged 40 to 50 with COVID-19, enrolled during active disease. The DNA of the CDR3 is TGTGCCAGTAGTCCGACGGCTAGCTCTGGAAACACCATATATTTT. Protein: CASSPTASSGNTIYF.